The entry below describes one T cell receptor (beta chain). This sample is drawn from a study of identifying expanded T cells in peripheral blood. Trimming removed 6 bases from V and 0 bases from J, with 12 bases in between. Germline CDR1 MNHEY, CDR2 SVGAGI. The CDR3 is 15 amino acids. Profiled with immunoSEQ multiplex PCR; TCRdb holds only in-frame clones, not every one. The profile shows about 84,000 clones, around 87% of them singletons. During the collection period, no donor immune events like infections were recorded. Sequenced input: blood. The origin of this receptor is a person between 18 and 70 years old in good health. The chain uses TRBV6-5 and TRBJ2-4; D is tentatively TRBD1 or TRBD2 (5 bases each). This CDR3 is CASRPRGLAKNIQYF. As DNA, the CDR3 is TGTGCCAGCAGGCCCCGGGGCCTAGCCAAAAACATTCAGTACTTC.